What follows are 15 T cell receptor beta chains derived from one specimen sequenced in a study of vaccination and CD4 T cells after COVID-19. Cultured CD4+ T cells had their DNA profiled by the Oncomine TCR Beta short-read assay. TCRdb recomputed calls from the PCR reads with MiXCR, one row per CDR3 protein. This sample has about 17,000 distinct CDR3 sequences; about three fifths occur once, and the top ten carry roughly 9.6%. Described treatment: roughly ten-day PBMC culture with coronavirus spike peptide pools or control peptides (ViraFEST assay). Antigens of these TCRs are unknown. The specimen was CD4+ T cells from blood, cultured in vitro. Receptors originate from a human donor who had recovered from COVID-19.

The V gene is TRBV7-8, the J gene TRBJ2-2; TRBD1 matches at 8 bases. With V trimmed by 5 bases and J by 3 bases, 5 bases remained unmatched. The germline V gene has CDR1 SGHVS and CDR2 FQNEAQ. This CDR3 comprises 15 residues. The CDR3 DNA sequence: TGTGCCAGCAGCCCACAGGGGGGAGACACCGGGGAGCTGTTTTTT. Translated: CASSPQGGDTGELFF.

By share, this clonotype counts as large (0.1 to 1%). Because the CDR3's place on the DNA is in doubt, the DNA is left out and the CDR3 is given as listed by TCRdb. CDR3 region: CSAGWGGGNAGGTF. The chain is built from TRBV20-1 and TRBJ1-2. Germline CDR1 is DFQATT and CDR2 is SNEGSKA (reference sequence). The CDR3 spans 14 residues, counting both ends.

CDR3 coding DNA: TGTGCCAGCAGTTCATGGGATCAGCCCCAGCATTTT. Its protein is CASSSWDQPQHF. The V gene is TRBV6-2 or TRBV6-3, the J gene TRBJ1-5, with D unclear. The CDR3 covers 12 residues. The V end was cut by 4 bases, the J end by 5 bases, with 6 bases between. Looked up from germline, CDR1 is MNHEY and CDR2 is SVGEGT.

The chain carries TRBV15 and TRBJ1-4, with D unresolved. Germline-derived CDR1 and CDR2 are LNHNV and YYDKDF (reference sequence). There are 13 residues in the CDR3. With 11 bases removed from V and 7 bases from J, the gap between germline ends came to 17 bases. The CDR3 nucleotides are TGTGCCCGCGGCCGGGGAGCCGGTGAAAAACTGTTTTTT. Residues: CARGRGAGEKLFF. Complete variable domain (other parts from reference TRBV15 and TRBJ1-4): DAMVIQNPRYQVTQFGKPVTLSCSQTLNHNVMYWYQQKSSQAPKLLFHYYDKDFNNEADTPDNFQSRRPNTSFCFLDIRSPGLGDTAMYLCARGRGAGEKLFFGSGTQLSVL.

This chain joins TRBV20-1 and TRBJ2-7, with 9 bases aligning to TRBD2. This CDR3 has 15 amino acids. Trimming at V came to 0 bases and at J to 2 bases, leaving 5 bases not matched to a gene. CDR1 and CDR2 (germline): DFQATT, SNEGSKA (reference sequence). CDR3 in amino acids: CSARDSSGAAYEQYF. CDR3 DNA: TGCAGTGCTAGAGACTCTAGCGGGGCAGCCTACGAGCAGTACTTC.

This chain links TRBV6-1 with TRBJ2-2, with 11 bases matching TRBD2. The CDR3 contains 15 residues. V shed 6 bases, J shed 7 bases, and the junction held 7 bases outside the gene matches. Germline CDR1 reads MNHNS; CDR2 reads SASEGT. The CDR3 nucleotides read TGTGCCAGCAGCCCCCGGACTAGCGGGTACGGGGAGCTGTTTTTT. Protein sequence: CASSPRTSGYGELFF.

This clonotype came up once. The chain combines TRBV27 with TRBJ2-7, with D possibly TRBD2 on 5 matching bases. The length of the CDR3 is 14 residues. Germline values: CDR1 MNHEY, CDR2 SMNVEV (reference sequence). V was clipped by 6 bases and J by 2 bases, with 14 bases between them. The CDR3 bases are TGTGCCAGCAGGGTCTTCCTGGGAGCCTACGAGCAGTACTTC. Residues: CASRVFLGAYEQYF.

The V gene is TRBV27, the J gene TRBJ1-6; D perhaps matches TRBD1 (6 bases). Germline values: CDR1 MNHEY, CDR2 SMNVEV (reference sequence). CDR3 length: 13 amino acids. Trimming took off 6 bases at V and 10 bases at J, with 13 bases between the two ends. The CDR3 DNA reads as TGTGCCAGCAGAACACAGGGTACATCACCCCTCCACTTT. Its protein is CASRTQGTSPLHF.

In DNA, the CDR3 is TGTGCCAGCTCCTCCCGACAGACCAACACCGGGGAGCTGTTTTTT. Translating it yields CASSSRQTNTGELFF. V is TRBV18 and J is TRBJ2-2; a weak D match, TRBD1 (5 bases). V lost 6 bases and J 2 bases, leaving 13 bases between the germline ends. The CDR3 loop spans 15 amino acids. From germline, CDR1 is KGHSH and CDR2 LQKENI.

The rearrangement links TRBV7-2 to TRBJ2-6; D is ambiguous. Trimming stripped 3 bases from V and 5 bases from J, with 8 bases between. The CDR3 extends over 14 amino acids. Germline assignment: CDR1 SGHTA and CDR2 FQGNSA. CDR3 in DNA: TGTGCCAGCAGCTTTGGAGACAGGGCCAACGTCCTGACTTTC. Amino acids: CASSFGDRANVLTF. The entire variable domain, with the rest obtained from reference TRBV7-2 and TRBJ2-6, is as follows: GAGVSQSPSNKVTEKGKDVELRCDPISGHTALYWYRQSLGQGLEFLIYFQGNSAPDKSGLPSDRFSAERTGGSVSTLTIQRTQQEDSAVYLCASSFGDRANVLTFGAGSRLTVL.

This clonotype was seen only once. The genes are TRBV4-3 and TRBJ2-3, with D perhaps TRBD1 (5 bases). Per the germline V gene, CDR1 is LGHNA and CDR2 is YSLEER. V was clipped by 4 bases and J by 6 bases, with 11 bases between them. The CDR3 has 13 amino acids. CDR3 in amino acids: CASSLIAGDTQYF. The CDR3 nucleotides read TGCGCCAGCAGCCTCATAGCAGGGGATACGCAGTATTTT.

The chain links TRBV7-9 to TRBJ1-2; D perhaps matches TRBD1 (5 bases). The CDR3 spans 14 residues. The V gene's germline CDR1 is SEHNR and CDR2 FQNEAQ (reference sequence). V lost 1 base and J 4 bases, leaving 10 bases between the germline ends. In DNA, the CDR3 is TGTGCCAGCAGCTTAGTTCAGGGAGGCTATGGCTACACCTTC. Residues: CASSLVQGGYGYTF.

This clonotype has only a few counts. CDR3 nucleotide sequence: TGTGCCAGCTCACCTGGTGACAGGGGCCTTAATCAGCCCCAGCATTTT. This sequence encodes CASSPGDRGLNQPQHF. V is TRBV18 and J is TRBJ1-5; TRBD1 aligns across 8 bases. Germline values: CDR1 KGHSH, CDR2 LQKENI. Trimming removed 3 bases from V and 4 bases from J; junction bases left unmatched: 8. This CDR3 region has 16 residues.

The V call is TRBV6-1, the J call TRBJ2-2, with 7 bases lining up with TRBD1. Trimming cost V 6 bases and J 5 bases; bases outside gene matches: 6. CDR3 length: 14 residues. CDR1 is MNHNS and CDR2 is SASEGT in the germline V gene. CDR3 region: CASRRQGWTGELFF. The CDR3 nucleotides are TGTGCCAGCAGAAGACAGGGCTGGACCGGGGAGCTGTTTTTT.

The chain joins TRBV20-1 to TRBJ1-3, with D possibly matching TRBD1 (5 bases). Germline V gene sequence: CDR1 DFQATT, CDR2 SNEGSKA (reference sequence). The CDR3 is 13 amino acids. The ends were cut back, 6 bases at V and 1 base at J, with 10 bases in the middle. The CDR3 loop reads CSAPGSSGNTIYF. In nucleotides, the CDR3 is TGCAGTGCCCCAGGGAGTTCTGGAAACACCATATATTTT.